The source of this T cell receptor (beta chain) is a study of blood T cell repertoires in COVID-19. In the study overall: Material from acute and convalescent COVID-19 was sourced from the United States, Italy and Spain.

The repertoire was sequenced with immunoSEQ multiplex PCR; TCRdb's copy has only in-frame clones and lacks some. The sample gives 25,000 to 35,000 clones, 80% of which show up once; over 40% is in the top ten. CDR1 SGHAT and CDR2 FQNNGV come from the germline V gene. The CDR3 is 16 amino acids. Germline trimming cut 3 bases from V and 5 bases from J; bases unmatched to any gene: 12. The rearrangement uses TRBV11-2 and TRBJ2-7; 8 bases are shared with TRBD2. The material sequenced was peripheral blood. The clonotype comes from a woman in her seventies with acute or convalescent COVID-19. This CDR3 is CASSFGGAGGSDEQYF. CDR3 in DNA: TGTGCCAGCAGCTTCGGGGGGGCGGGCGGAAGTGACGAGCAGTACTTC.